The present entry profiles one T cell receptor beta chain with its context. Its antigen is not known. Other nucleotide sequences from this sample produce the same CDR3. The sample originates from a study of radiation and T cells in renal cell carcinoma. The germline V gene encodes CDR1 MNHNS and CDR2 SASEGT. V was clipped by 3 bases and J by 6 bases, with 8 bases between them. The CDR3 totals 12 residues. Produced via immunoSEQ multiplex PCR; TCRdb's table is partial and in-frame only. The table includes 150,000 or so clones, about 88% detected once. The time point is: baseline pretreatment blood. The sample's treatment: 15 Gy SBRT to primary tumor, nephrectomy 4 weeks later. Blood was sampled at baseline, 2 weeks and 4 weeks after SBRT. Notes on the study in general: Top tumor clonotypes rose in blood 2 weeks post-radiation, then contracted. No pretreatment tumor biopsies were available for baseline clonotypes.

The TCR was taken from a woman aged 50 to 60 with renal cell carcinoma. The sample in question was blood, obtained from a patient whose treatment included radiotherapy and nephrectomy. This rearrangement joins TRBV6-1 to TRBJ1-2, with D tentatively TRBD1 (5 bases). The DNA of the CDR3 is TGTGCCAGCAGTGACAGGGCCGATGGCTACACCTTC. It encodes CASSDRADGYTF.